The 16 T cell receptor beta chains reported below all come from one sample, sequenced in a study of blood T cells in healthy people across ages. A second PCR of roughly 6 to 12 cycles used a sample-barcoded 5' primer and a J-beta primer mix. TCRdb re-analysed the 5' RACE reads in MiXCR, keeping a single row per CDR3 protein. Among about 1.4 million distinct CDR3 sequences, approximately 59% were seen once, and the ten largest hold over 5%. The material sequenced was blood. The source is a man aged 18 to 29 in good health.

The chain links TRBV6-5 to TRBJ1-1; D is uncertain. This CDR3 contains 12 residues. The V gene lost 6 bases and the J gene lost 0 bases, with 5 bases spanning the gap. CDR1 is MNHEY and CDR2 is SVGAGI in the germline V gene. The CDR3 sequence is CASRSMNTEAFF. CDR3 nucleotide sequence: TGTGCCAGCAGATCCATGAACACTGAAGCTTTCTTT.

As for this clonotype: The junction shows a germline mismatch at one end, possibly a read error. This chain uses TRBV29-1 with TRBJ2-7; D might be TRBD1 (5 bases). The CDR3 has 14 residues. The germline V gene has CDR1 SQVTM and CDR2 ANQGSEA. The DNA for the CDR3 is TGCAGAGTTGTTGGGGCAGCGACGACCTACGAGCAGTACTTC. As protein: CRVVGAATTYEQYF.

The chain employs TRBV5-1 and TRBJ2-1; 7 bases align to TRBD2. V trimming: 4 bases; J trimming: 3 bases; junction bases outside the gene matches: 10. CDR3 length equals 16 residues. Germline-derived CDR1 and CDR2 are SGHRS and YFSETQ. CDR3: CASSGPVGGSYNEQFF. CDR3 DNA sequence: TGCGCCAGCAGCGGGCCAGTGGGCGGGAGCTACAATGAGCAGTTCTTC. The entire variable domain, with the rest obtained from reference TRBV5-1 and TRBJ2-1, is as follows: KAGVTQTPRYLIKTRGQQVTLSCSPISGHRSVSWYQQTPGQGLQFLFEYFSETQRNKGNFPGRFSGRQFSNSRSEMNVSTLELGDSALYLCASSGPVGGSYNEQFFGPGTRLTVL.

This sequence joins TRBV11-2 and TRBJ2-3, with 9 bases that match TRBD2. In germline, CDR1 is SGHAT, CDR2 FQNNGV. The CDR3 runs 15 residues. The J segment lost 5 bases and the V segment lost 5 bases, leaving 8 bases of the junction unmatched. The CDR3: CASSPSGAALDTQYF. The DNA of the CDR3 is TGTGCCAGCAGCCCTAGCGGGGCAGCCCTAGATACGCAGTATTTT.

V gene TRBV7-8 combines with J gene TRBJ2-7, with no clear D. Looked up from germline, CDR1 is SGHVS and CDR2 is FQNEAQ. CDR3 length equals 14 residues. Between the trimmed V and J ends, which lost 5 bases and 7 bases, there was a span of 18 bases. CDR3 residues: CASSPVRVPLEQYF. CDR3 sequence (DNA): TGTGCCAGCAGCCCCGTCCGGGTCCCTCTGGAGCAGTACTTC.

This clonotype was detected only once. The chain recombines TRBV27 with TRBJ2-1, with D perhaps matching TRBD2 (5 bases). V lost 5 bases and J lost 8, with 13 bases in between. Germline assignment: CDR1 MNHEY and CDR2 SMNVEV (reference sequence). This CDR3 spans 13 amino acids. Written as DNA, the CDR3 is TGTGCCAGCAGTCCCCCCGGGATTTATGAGCAGTTCTTC. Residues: CASSPPGIYEQFF.

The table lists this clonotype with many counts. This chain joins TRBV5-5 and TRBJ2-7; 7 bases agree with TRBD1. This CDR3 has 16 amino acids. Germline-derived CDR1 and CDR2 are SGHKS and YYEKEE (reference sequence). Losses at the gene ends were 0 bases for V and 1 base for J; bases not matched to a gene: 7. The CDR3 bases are TGTGCCAGCAGCTTGGGAAGGGGGCGCGTGTCCTACGAGCAGTACTTC. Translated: CASSLGRGRVSYEQYF.

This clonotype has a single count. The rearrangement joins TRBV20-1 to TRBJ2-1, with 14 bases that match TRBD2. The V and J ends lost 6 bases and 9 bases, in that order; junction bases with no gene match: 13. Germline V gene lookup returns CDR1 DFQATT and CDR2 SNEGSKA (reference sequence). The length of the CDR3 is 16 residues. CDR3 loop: CSATPGLAGDSSEQFF. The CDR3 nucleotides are TGCAGTGCGACACCGGGACTAGCGGGGGACAGTAGTGAGCAGTTCTTC.

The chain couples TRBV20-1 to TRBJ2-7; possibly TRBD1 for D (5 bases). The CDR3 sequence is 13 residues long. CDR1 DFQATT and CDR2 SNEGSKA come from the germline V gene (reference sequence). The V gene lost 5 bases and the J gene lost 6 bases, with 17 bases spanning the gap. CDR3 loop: CSAGTHWQGEQYF. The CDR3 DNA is TGCAGTGCTGGTACCCATTGGCAGGGCGAGCAGTACTTC.

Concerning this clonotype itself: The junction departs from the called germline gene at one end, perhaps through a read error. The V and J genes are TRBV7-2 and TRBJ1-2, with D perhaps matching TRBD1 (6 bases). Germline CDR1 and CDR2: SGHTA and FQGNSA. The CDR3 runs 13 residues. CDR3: CASSLVGGYGCTF. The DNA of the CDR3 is TGTGCCAGCAGCTTAGTGGGGGGCTATGGCTGCACCTTC.

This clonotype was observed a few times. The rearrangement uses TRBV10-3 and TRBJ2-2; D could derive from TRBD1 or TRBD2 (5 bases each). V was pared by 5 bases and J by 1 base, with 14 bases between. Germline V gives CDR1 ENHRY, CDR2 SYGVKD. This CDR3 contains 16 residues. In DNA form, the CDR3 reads TGTGCCATCAGTAGTCTCGGGGACGAGAACACCGGGGAGCTGTTTTTT. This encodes CAISSLGDENTGELFF.

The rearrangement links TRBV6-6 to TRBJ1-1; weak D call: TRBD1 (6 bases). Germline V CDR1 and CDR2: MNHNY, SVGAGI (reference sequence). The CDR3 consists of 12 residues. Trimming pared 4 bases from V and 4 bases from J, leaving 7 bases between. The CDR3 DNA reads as TGTGCCAGCAGTTGGGACACCACTGAAGCTTTCTTT. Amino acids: CASSWDTTEAFF.

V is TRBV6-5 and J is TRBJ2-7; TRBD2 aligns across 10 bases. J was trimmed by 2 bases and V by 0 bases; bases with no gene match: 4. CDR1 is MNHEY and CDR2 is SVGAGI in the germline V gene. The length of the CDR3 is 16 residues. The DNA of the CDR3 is TGTGCCAGCAGTTACTCCCTAGCGGGAGACACCTACGAGCAGTACTTC. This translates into CASSYSLAGDTYEQYF.

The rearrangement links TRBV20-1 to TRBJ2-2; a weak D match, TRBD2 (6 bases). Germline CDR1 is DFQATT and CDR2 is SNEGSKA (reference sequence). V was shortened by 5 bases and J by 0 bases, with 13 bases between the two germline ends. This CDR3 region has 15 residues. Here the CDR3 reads CSAQSGTANTGELFF. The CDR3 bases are TGCAGTGCTCAGTCCGGGACTGCGAACACCGGGGAGCTGTTTTTT.

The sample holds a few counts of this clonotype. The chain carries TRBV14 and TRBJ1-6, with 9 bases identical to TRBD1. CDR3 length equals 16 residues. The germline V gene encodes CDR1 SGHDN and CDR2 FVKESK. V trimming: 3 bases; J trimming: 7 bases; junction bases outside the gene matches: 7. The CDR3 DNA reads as TGTGCCAGCAGCCAGGCCGGGACAGGGTGGAATTCACCCCTCCACTTT. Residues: CASSQAGTGWNSPLHF.

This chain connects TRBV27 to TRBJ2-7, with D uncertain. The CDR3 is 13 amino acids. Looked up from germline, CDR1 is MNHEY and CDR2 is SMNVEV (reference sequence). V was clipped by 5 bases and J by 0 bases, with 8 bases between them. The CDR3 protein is CASSPENSYEQYF. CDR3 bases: TGTGCCAGCAGTCCAGAGAACTCCTACGAGCAGTACTTC.